This entry is about one T cell receptor beta chain. Its cognate antigen is unknown. This sample was taken from a study of cytomegalovirus exposure and HLA in healthy donors. Study at large: When roughly 420 donors were genotyped, more than 70% of them were found to fall in the Caucasian-associated ancestry cluster.

The PCR had 60 Vbeta and 13 Jbeta primers. Method: immunoSEQ multiplex PCR; TCRdb's copy keeps in-frame clones and lacks some. Here the sample spans 95,000 to 100,000 clones, 65% to 85% being singletons. Germline V CDR1 and CDR2: MNHEY, SVGAGI. With 6 bases removed from V and 0 bases from J, the gap between germline ends came to 9 bases. This CDR3 has 14 residues. Points from the study as a whole: A later analysis showed that HLA-associated TCR beta chains had undergone more clonal expansion than equally common others. Accurate HLA-A and HLA-B prediction from TCR beta sequences was reported for most subjects. Researchers reported in a later analysis that a missense DCLRE1C variant was tied to TCR beta V- and J-gene trimming.

The rearrangement uses TRBV6-5 and TRBJ1-5, with D unresolved. Sequencing was done on a sample of PBMCs. The TCR sequence derives from a man aged 35 to 55 in good health and CMV-seronegative. Here the CDR3 DNA reads TGTGCCAGCAGGCGCGACAATAGCAATCAGCCCCAGCATTTT. Amino acid sequence: CASRRDNSNQPQHF.